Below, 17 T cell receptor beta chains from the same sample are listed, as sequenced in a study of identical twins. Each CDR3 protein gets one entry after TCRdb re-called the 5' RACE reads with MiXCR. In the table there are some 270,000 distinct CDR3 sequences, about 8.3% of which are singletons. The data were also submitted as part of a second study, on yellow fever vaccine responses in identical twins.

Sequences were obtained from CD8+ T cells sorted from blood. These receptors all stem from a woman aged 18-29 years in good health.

CDR3 coding DNA: TGTGCCAGCAGCTACGGGACTAGCGGGGGGGGCCTAGAGACCCAGTACTTC. Its translation: CASSYGTSGGGLETQYF. The V call is TRBV3-1, the J call TRBJ2-5, with 16 bases aligning to TRBD2. CDR1 is LGHDT and CDR2 is YNNKEL in the germline V gene (reference sequence). CDR3 length: 17 amino acids. The V and J ends lost 5 bases and 4 bases, in that order; junction bases with no gene match: 7.

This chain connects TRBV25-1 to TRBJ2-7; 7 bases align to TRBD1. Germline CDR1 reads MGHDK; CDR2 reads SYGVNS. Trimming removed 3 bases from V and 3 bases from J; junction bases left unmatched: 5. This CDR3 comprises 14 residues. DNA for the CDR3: TGTGCCAGCAGTGACGAGACAGGGCTCTACGAGCAGTACTTC. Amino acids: CASSDETGLYEQYF.

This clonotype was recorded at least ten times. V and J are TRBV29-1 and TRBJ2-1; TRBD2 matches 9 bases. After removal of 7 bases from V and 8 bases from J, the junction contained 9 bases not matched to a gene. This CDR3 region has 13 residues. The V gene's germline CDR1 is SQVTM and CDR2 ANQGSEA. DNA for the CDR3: TGCAGCGCTTTACAGCGGGGGGTGTATGAGCAGTTCTTC. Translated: CSALQRGVYEQFF.

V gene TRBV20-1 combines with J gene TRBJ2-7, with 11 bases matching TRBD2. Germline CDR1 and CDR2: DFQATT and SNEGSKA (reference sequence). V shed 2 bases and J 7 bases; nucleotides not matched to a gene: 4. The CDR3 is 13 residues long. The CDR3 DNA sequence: TGCAGTGCTAGACTAGCGGGAGGCTGGGAGCAGTACTTC. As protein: CSARLAGGWEQYF.

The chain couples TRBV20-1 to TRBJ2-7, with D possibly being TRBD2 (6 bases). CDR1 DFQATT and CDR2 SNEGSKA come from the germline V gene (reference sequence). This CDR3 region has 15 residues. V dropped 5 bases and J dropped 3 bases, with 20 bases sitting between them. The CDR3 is CSASLVGLVNYEQYF. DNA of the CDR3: TGCAGTGCTTCCTTGGTGGGACTGGTAAACTACGAGCAGTACTTC.

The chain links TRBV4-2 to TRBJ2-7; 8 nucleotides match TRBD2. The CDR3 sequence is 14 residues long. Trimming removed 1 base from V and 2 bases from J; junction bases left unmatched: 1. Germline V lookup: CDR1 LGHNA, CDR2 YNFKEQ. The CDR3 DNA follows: TGTGCCAGCAGCCAAGGACTAGCGACCTACGAGCAGTACTTC. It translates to CASSQGLATYEQYF.

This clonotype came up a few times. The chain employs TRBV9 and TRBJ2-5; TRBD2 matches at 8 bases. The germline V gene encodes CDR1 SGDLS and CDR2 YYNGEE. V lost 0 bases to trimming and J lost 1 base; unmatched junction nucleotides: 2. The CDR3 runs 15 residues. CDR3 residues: CASSVAGGFQETQYF. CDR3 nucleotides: TGTGCCAGCAGCGTAGCGGGGGGGTTCCAAGAGACCCAGTACTTC.

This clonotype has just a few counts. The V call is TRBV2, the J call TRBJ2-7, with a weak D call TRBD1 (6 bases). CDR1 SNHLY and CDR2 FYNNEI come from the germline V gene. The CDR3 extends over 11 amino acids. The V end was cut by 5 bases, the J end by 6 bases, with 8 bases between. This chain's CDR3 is CASSLQGEQYF. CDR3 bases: TGTGCCAGCAGTCTACAGGGCGAGCAGTACTTC.

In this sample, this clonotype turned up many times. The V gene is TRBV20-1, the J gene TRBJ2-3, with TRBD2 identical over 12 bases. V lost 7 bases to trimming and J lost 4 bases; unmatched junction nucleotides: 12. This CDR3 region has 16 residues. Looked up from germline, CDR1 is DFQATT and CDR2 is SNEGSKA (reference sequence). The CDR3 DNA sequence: TGCAGTGTTTTTCTAACTAGCGGGAGGAATCCAGATACGCAGTATTTT. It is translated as CSVFLTSGRNPDTQYF.

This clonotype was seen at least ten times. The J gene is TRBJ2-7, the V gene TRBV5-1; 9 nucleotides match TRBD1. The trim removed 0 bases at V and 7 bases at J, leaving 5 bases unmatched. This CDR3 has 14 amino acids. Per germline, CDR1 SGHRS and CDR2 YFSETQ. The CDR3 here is CASSLEGTGREQYF. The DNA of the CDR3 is TGCGCCAGCAGCTTGGAAGGGACAGGGAGGGAGCAGTACTTC.

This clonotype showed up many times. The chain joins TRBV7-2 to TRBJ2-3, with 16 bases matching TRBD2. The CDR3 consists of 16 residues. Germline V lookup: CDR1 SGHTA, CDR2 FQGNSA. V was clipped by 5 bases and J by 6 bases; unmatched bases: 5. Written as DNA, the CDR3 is TGTGCCAGCAGCCCGGGACTAGCGGGGGGGCCGGATACGCAGTATTTT. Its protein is CASSPGLAGGPDTQYF.

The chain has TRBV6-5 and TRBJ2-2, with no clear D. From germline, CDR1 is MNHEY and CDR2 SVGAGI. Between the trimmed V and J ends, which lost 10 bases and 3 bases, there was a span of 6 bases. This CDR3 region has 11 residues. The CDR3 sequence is CAIGDTGELFF. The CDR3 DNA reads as TGTGCCATAGGAGACACCGGGGAGCTGTTTTTT.

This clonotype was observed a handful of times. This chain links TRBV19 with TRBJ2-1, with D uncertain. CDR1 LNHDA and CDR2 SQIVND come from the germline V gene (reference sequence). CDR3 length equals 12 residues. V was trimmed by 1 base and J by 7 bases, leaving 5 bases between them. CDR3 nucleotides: TGTGCCAGTAGTATAGCGGTAAATGAGCAGTTCTTC. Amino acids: CASSIAVNEQFF.

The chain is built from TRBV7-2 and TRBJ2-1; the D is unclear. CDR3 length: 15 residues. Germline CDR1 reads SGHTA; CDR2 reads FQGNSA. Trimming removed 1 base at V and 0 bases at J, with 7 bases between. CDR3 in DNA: TGTGCCAGCAGCTTAGGAAGGGACTCCTACAATGAGCAGTTCTTC. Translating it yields CASSLGRDSYNEQFF. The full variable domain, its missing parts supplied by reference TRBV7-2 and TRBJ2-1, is GAGVSQSPSNKVTEKGKDVELRCDPISGHTALYWYRQSLGQGLEFLIYFQGNSAPDKSGLPSDRFSAERTGGSVSTLTIQRTQQEDSAVYLCASSLGRDSYNEQFFGPGTRLTVL.

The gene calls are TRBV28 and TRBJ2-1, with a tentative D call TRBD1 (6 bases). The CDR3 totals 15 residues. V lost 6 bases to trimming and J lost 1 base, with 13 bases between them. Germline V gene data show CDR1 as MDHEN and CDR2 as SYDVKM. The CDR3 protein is CASRRERGSYNEQFF. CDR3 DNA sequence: TGTGCCAGCAGGAGAGAGAGGGGGTCCTACAATGAGCAGTTCTTC.

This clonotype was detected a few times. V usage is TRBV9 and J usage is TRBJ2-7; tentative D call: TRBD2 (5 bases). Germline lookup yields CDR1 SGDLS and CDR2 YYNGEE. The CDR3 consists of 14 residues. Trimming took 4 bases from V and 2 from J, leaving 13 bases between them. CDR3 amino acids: CASSPREEAYEQYF. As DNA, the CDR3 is TGTGCCAGCAGCCCCCGTGAGGAGGCCTACGAGCAGTACTTC.

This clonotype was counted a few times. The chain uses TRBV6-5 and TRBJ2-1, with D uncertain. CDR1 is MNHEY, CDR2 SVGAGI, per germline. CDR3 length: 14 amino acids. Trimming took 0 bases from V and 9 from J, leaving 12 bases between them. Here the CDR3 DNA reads TGTGCCAGCAGTTACTCGGGAAGGATCGGTGAGCAGTTCTTC. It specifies CASSYSGRIGEQFF.